Below, 30 T cell receptor beta chains from the same sample are listed, as sequenced in a study of blood T cell repertoires in COVID-19. Assay: immunoSEQ multiplex PCR; the TCRdb copy retains only in-frame clones and omits some. The data contain around 100,000 clones, around four fifths of them singletons. Source material: peripheral blood. These receptors all stem from a man in his 70s with active or convalescent COVID-19.

The chain recombines TRBV7-3 with TRBJ1-1, with 7 bases fitting TRBD1. In germline, CDR1 is SGHTA, CDR2 FQGTGA. CDR3 length: 11 amino acids. Trimming removed 4 bases from V and 11 bases from J; junction bases left unmatched: 4. The CDR3 sequence is CASSSGQEAFF. In DNA form, the CDR3 reads TGTGCCAGCAGCTCCGGACAGGAGGCTTTCTTT.

J is TRBJ2-1 and V is TRBV6-5; 7 positions agree with TRBD1. The CDR3 has 15 amino acids. Germline V gene lookup returns CDR1 MNHEY and CDR2 SVGAGI. V dropped 5 bases and J dropped 2; count of bases not matched to a gene: 6. The CDR3 spells CASSRAQGTYNEQFF. The CDR3 nucleotides read TGTGCCAGCAGTCGCGCACAGGGGACCTACAATGAGCAGTTCTTC.

The table lists this clone with a few counts. CDR3 DNA: TGTGCCAGCAGTTTAACAGTTTGTGGGGGCTACACCTTC. It yields the protein CASSLTVCGGYTF. The V gene is TRBV27, the J gene TRBJ1-2; D is unresolved. V was clipped by 2 bases and J by 8 bases, with 12 bases between them. The germline gives CDR1 MNHEY, CDR2 SMNVEV (reference sequence). CDR3 size: 13 residues.

This rearrangement joins TRBV28 to TRBJ1-5; the D is unclear. This CDR3 comprises 16 residues. Deletions cut 8 bases from V and 7 bases from J, with 24 bases between. Germline CDR1 and CDR2: MDHEN and SYDVKM. The CDR3, as DNA: TGTGCCAGCCAGTATGGCGGCTCCAATTGGCAGCAGCCCCAGCATTTT. Amino acids: CASQYGGSNWQQPQHF.

The J gene is TRBJ1-4, the V gene TRBV2, with TRBD1 as a possible D gene (6 bases). The germline CDR1 and CDR2 sequences are SNHLY and FYNNEI. The CDR3 runs to 14 residues. V lost 8 bases and J lost 0, with 10 bases in between. Written as DNA, the CDR3 is TGTGCCAGCCACAGGGTTGCAACTAATGAAAAACTGTTTTTT. Its protein product is CASHRVATNEKLFF.

The V gene is TRBV6-2 or TRBV6-3, the J gene TRBJ1-6, with D perhaps TRBD1 (6 bases). V was clipped by 0 bases and J by 8 bases, with 8 bases between them. Germline CDR1 and CDR2: MNHEY and SVGEGT. This CDR3 has 14 residues. CDR3 sequence: CASSYSTGDSPLHF. The CDR3 nucleotides are TGTGCCAGCAGTTACTCGACAGGCGATTCACCCCTCCACTTT.

The rearrangement uses TRBV6-5 and TRBJ1-2; D unresolved. The CDR3 totals 12 residues. The V gene lost 5 bases and the J gene lost 3 bases, with 7 bases spanning the gap. Germline lookup yields CDR1 MNHEY and CDR2 SVGAGI. CDR3 loop: CASSPRDYGYTF. The DNA for the CDR3 is TGTGCCAGCAGTCCGCGGGACTATGGCTACACCTTC.

This clone was observed once. This chain uses TRBV28 with TRBJ2-1; D unresolved. Trimming cost V 5 bases and J 0 bases, with 5 bases left between them. The length of the CDR3 is 13 residues. Germline V CDR1 and CDR2: MDHEN, SYDVKM. The CDR3 here is CASSTYSYNEQFF. The CDR3 nucleotides are TGTGCCAGCAGTACCTACTCCTACAATGAGCAGTTCTTC.

This clone turned up a few times. V and J are TRBV5-8 and TRBJ1-2, with TRBD1 matching 9 bases. V lost 5 bases and J lost 1; bases outside the gene matches: 6. Germline values: CDR1 SGHTS, CDR2 YDEGEE. This CDR3 contains 15 residues. The CDR3 spells CASSYPGQGNYGYTF. CDR3 bases: TGTGCCAGCAGTTACCCGGGACAGGGTAACTATGGCTACACCTTC.

This chain links TRBV19 with TRBJ2-1; 7 bases map to TRBD2. With V trimmed by 8 bases and J by 6 bases, 10 bases remained unmatched. Germline CDR1 and CDR2: LNHDA and SQIVND (reference sequence). The length of the CDR3 is 14 residues. DNA for the CDR3: TGTGCCAGTGGGAAGGGAGGGCCTGGCAATGAGCAGTTCTTC. This translates into CASGKGGPGNEQFF.

This chain joins TRBV21-1 and TRBJ2-5; TRBD2, the D gene given by the table, was not confirmed from the DNA. TRBV21-1 represents a pseudogene. The CDR3 is 18 amino acids. DNA of the CDR3: TGTGCCAGCAGCAATTCGACTAGCGGGAGGGCCTTGCCAGAGACCCAGTACTTC. Protein product: CASSNSTSGRALPETQYF.

This clone was seen a single time. CDR3 coding DNA: TGTGCCAGCAGTTTGGCAGGGAAGGGCACAGATACGCAGTATTTT. It specifies CASSLAGKGTDTQYF. J is TRBJ2-3 and V is TRBV28, with D tentatively TRBD1 (5 bases). V was shortened by 3 bases and J by 1 base, with 11 bases between the two germline ends. Germline CDR1 reads MDHEN; CDR2 reads SYDVKM. CDR3 length: 15 residues.

V usage is TRBV6-1 and J usage is TRBJ1-1; D is perhaps TRBD1 (5 bases). This CDR3 is 14 amino acids long. The germline gives CDR1 MNHNS, CDR2 SASEGT. V was trimmed by 2 bases and J by 5 bases, leaving 12 bases between them. CDR3 bases: TGTGCCAGCAGTGAATTCACGGGGGAAACTGAAGCTTTCTTT. Residues: CASSEFTGETEAFF.

This clone was recorded only once. The rearrangement links TRBV9 to TRBJ1-2; 10 bases are a match to TRBD1. This CDR3 is built from 14 residues. CDR1 and CDR2 from the germline V gene are SGDLS and YYNGEE. J lost 6 bases, V lost 4 bases, and 6 bases had no gene match. This CDR3 is CASSSGTGENGYTF. The CDR3 nucleotides are TGTGCCAGCAGCTCCGGGACAGGGGAGAATGGCTACACCTTC. The entire variable domain, with the rest obtained from reference TRBV9 and TRBJ1-2, is as follows: DSGVTQTPKHLITATGQRVTLRCSPRSGDLSVYWYQQSLDQGLQFLIQYYNGEERAKGNILERFSAQQFPDLHSELNLSSLELGDSALYFCASSSGTGENGYTFGSGTRLTVV.

The V gene is TRBV3-1 (or the pseudogene TRBV3-2), the J gene TRBJ1-2, with no clear D. The CDR3 is 13 residues long. The germline gives CDR1 LGHDT, CDR2 YNNKEL (reference sequence). V lost 1 base to trimming and J lost 2 bases, with 5 bases between them. DNA for the CDR3: TGTGCCAGCAGCCAAGCGCAGAACTATGGCTACACCTTC. Translated, it gives CASSQAQNYGYTF.

The chain links TRBV5-4 to TRBJ1-2; 12 bases map to TRBD1. V gave up 1 base and J gave up 4 bases; unmatched junction bases: 11. Germline CDR1 reads SGHNT; CDR2 reads YYREEE (reference sequence). This CDR3 is built from 18 residues. The CDR3: CASSLLTARDRGLYGYTF. The CDR3 nucleotides are TGTGCCAGCAGCTTGCTCACAGCCCGGGACAGGGGGCTCTATGGCTACACCTTC.

The rearrangement uses TRBV9 and TRBJ2-2, with a weak D call TRBD1 (6 bases). V was shortened by 5 bases and J by 4 bases, with 15 bases between the two germline ends. This CDR3 is built from 15 residues. Germline lookup yields CDR1 SGDLS and CDR2 YYNGEE. The chain's CDR3 is CASSVGDTATGELFF. CDR3 bases: TGTGCCAGCAGTGTTGGGGACACCGCCACCGGGGAGCTGTTTTTT.

CDR3: CASSKALHRLQPQHF. CDR3 DNA sequence: TGTGCCAGCAGCAAAGCGCTTCACAGGCTCCAGCCCCAGCATTTT. V gene TRBV21-1 combines with J gene TRBJ1-5; no DNA check was done on the table's D call, TRBD1. TRBV21-1 represents a pseudogene. The CDR3 length is 15 residues.

This clone showed up many times. The gene calls are TRBV11-2 and TRBJ2-1; 9 bases map to TRBD1. Unmatched junction bases numbered 4, after V lost 8 bases and J lost 5 bases. Germline CDR1 and CDR2: SGHAT and FQNNGV. The length of the CDR3 is 13 residues. The CDR3 sequence: CASRRTGDNEQFF. For the CDR3, the DNA is TGTGCCAGCCGTCGGACAGGGGACAATGAGCAGTTCTTC.

The rearrangement links TRBV18 to TRBJ2-7; 10 nucleotides agree with TRBD2. V trimming: 2 bases; J trimming: 3 bases; junction bases outside the gene matches: 1. Germline V gene lookup returns CDR1 KGHSH and CDR2 LQKENI. The CDR3 consists of 14 residues. The CDR3 bases are TGTGCCAGCTCACCAGCTAGCGGGAGCTACGAGCAGTACTTC. It encodes CASSPASGSYEQYF. The full variable domain, with the rest looked up from reference TRBV18 and TRBJ2-7, is NAGVMQNPRHLVRRRGQEARLRCSPMKGHSHVYWYRQLPEEGLKFMVYLQKENIIDESGMPKERFSAEFPKEGPSILRIQQVVRGDSAAYFCASSPASGSYEQYFGPGTRLTVT.

The V gene is TRBV6-5, the J gene TRBJ1-2; D is perhaps TRBD1 (5 bases). V gave up 2 bases and J gave up 8 bases, with 15 bases separating them. CDR3 length equals 14 residues. CDR1 and CDR2 from the germline V gene are MNHEY and SVGAGI. For the CDR3, the DNA is TGTGCCAGCAGTTACGGCGCCAGGGAAAGGGGCTACACCTTC. The encoded protein is CASSYGARERGYTF.

This clone was seen a single time. The rearrangement uses TRBV5-1 and TRBJ2-3; maybe TRBD2 (6 bases). Germline CDR1 SGHRS, CDR2 YFSETQ. V was pared by 7 bases and J by 2 bases, with 11 bases between. The length of the CDR3 is 13 residues. The CDR3: CASGGAPTDTQYF. The CDR3 region has the DNA TGCGCCAGCGGCGGGGCTCCCACAGATACGCAGTATTTT.

This rearrangement joins TRBV6-2 or TRBV6-3 to TRBJ2-1, with D possibly TRBD1 on 5 matching bases. The V end lost 5 bases, the J end lost 0 bases, and 14 bases lay between the germline ends. Per germline, CDR1 MNHEY and CDR2 SVGEGT. This CDR3 comprises 16 residues. CDR3 loop: CASSLGAVPSYNEQFF. CDR3 DNA: TGTGCCAGCAGTCTAGGGGCGGTCCCCTCCTACAATGAGCAGTTCTTC.

The rearrangement links TRBV28 to TRBJ2-2; D might be TRBD1 (6 bases). This CDR3 has 14 residues. The germline V gene has CDR1 MDHEN and CDR2 SYDVKM. With 5 bases removed from V and 5 bases from J, the gap between germline ends came to 12 bases. The CDR3 DNA reads as TGTGCCAGCAGTCGGGACACCCGAACCGGGGAGCTGTTTTTT. Translation gives CASSRDTRTGELFF.

This chain uses TRBV2 with TRBJ2-7; 10 bases match TRBD1. J was trimmed by 3 bases and V by 6 bases; bases with no gene match: 5. Germline values: CDR1 SNHLY, CDR2 FYNNEI. The CDR3 consists of 14 residues. The CDR3 here is CASRGTGARYEQYF. The CDR3 DNA reads as TGTGCCAGCAGGGGGACAGGGGCCCGCTACGAGCAGTACTTC.

This clone was found a few times. This chain uses TRBV2 with TRBJ1-1; no reliable D call. V lost 6 bases and J lost 8, with 16 bases in between. This CDR3 has 13 amino acids. The germline V gene encodes CDR1 SNHLY and CDR2 FYNNEI. For the CDR3, the DNA is TGTGCCAGCAGCGTACTCAAAGCCCTCGAAGCTTTCTTT. Translation: CASSVLKALEAFF.

This clone was seen more than once but under ten times. V usage is TRBV7-2 and J usage is TRBJ1-6, with 9 bases lining up with TRBD1. The ends lost 4 bases at V and 5 bases at J; junction bases unmatched: 3. CDR1 SGHTA and CDR2 FQGNSA come from the germline V gene. This CDR3 has 15 residues. The CDR3 here is CASSWTGVNNSPLHF. CDR3 bases: TGTGCCAGCAGCTGGACAGGGGTTAATAATTCACCCCTCCACTTT. The variable domain in full, with the rest retrieved from reference TRBV7-2 and TRBJ1-6, is GAGVSQSPSNKVTEKGKDVELRCDPISGHTALYWYRQSLGQGLEFLIYFQGNSAPDKSGLPSDRFSAERTGGSVSTLTIQRTQQEDSAVYLCASSWTGVNNSPLHFGNGTRLTVT.

V gene TRBV6-6 combines with J gene TRBJ1-1; 9 bases line up with TRBD1. Germline trimming cut 9 bases from V and 3 bases from J; bases unmatched to any gene: 5. Germline V lookup: CDR1 MNHNY, CDR2 SVGAGI (reference sequence). The CDR3 spans 13 residues. CDR3 coding DNA: TGTGCCAGTACCGGGGACAGGGACACTGAAGCTTTCTTT. This translates into CASTGDRDTEAFF.

This chain links TRBV27 with TRBJ2-7; 7 nucleotides agree with TRBD1. The CDR3 covers 16 residues. Germline V gene data show CDR1 as MNHEY and CDR2 as SMNVEV (reference sequence). The V gene end was trimmed by 0 bases and the J gene end by 4 bases; junction bases not matched to a gene: 9. CDR3 nucleotides: TGTGCCAGCAGTTTATCGGCGGACAGGATGAAGTACGAGCAGTACTTC. Its protein is CASSLSADRMKYEQYF.

This chain connects TRBV6-6 to TRBJ1-1; D is ambiguous. The CDR3 has 11 residues. In germline, CDR1 is MNHNY, CDR2 SVGAGI (reference sequence). The germline V and J ends were trimmed by 8 bases and 5 bases, with 9 bases remaining between them. Here the CDR3 reads CASLKETEAFF. CDR3 bases: TGTGCCAGCTTGAAAGAGACTGAAGCTTTCTTT.